This record covers a single T cell receptor beta chain. These data are taken from a study of shared clonotypes between healthy human individuals. Assay: immunoSEQ multiplex PCR; the TCRdb copy retains only in-frame clones and omits some. The table includes around 1.9 million clones, 93% detected once. The naive CD8 population came from CD45RO-negative cells selected for CCR7, without terminally differentiated effector memory CD45RA+ cells. V lost 4 bases and J lost 5; bases outside the gene matches: 5. This CDR3 is built from 16 residues. In germline, CDR1 is MDHEN, CDR2 SYDVKM. The chain recombines TRBV28 with TRBJ2-7, with 16 positions matching TRBD2. Sequencing was performed on naive CD8+ T cells from PBMCs. The clonotype was recovered from a man between 18 and 35 years old in good health. Some clones in this sample may be carry-over from other donors' samples. CDR3 in amino acids: CASSSGTSGRGDEQYF. The CDR3 nucleotides read TGTGCCAGCAGTTCTGGGACTAGCGGGAGGGGGGACGAGCAGTACTTC.